The 9 T cell receptor beta chains below all came from one sample that was sequenced in a study of shared clonotypes between healthy human individuals. Sequencing was performed with immunoSEQ multiplex PCR; in TCRdb, only in-frame clones are kept and a portion is missing. The sample consists of about 2.5 million clones, just under 95% of them appearing once. The material sequenced was naive CD4+ T cells from PBMCs. Subset indicated: CD45RA+ positively selected. The receptors originated from a man aged 18 to 30 in good health. Some clones in this sample may be carry-over from other donors' samples.

The V and J genes are TRBV7-2 and TRBJ1-2, with 9 bases that match TRBD1. The V segment lost 8 bases and the J segment 3 bases; nucleotides outside the gene matches: 7. This CDR3 comprises 14 residues. Looked up from germline, CDR1 is SGHTA and CDR2 is FQGNSA. For the CDR3, the DNA is TGTGCCAGCGCCTCCGGGACAGGGCACTATGGCTACACCTTC. Its protein is CASASGTGHYGYTF.

The sample holds a few counts of this clone. The V call is TRBV29-1, the J call TRBJ1-4; unclear D gene. The germline gives CDR1 SQVTM, CDR2 ANQGSEA. Trimming removed 0 bases from V and 8 bases from J, with 10 bases in between. The CDR3 is 13 amino acids. CDR3 in DNA: TGCAGCGTTGAAGACAGACGTCAGGAAAAACTGTTTTTT. It codes for CSVEDRRQEKLFF.

The genes are TRBV5-1 and TRBJ1-5, with 7 nucleotides matching TRBD1. Germline lookup yields CDR1 SGHRS and CDR2 YFSETQ. The trim removed 4 bases at V and 5 bases at J, leaving 6 bases unmatched. CDR3 length equals 14 residues. DNA for the CDR3: TGCGCCAGCAGCCCGGGACAGCGAGATCAGCCCCAGCATTTT. Translated, it gives CASSPGQRDQPQHF.

V is TRBV5-1 and J is TRBJ1-2; TRBD1 might be the D (5 bases). The germline V gene encodes CDR1 SGHRS and CDR2 YFSETQ. This CDR3 spans 14 amino acids. The V end lost 7 bases, the J end lost 0 bases, and 13 bases lay between the germline ends. The CDR3: CASGTGTTNYGYTF. The DNA for the CDR3 is TGCGCCAGCGGGACTGGGACTACTAACTATGGCTACACCTTC. Combining the CDR3 with reference TRBV5-1 and TRBJ1-2 gives the whole variable domain KAGVTQTPRYLIKTRGQQVTLSCSPISGHRSVSWYQQTPGQGLQFLFEYFSETQRNKGNFPGRFSGRQFSNSRSEMNVSTLELGDSALYLCASGTGTTNYGYTFGSGTRLTVV.

As to this clone: Other DNA sequences in the same sample also yield this CDR3. This chain joins TRBV19 and TRBJ1-5, with D unresolved. Germline V gene sequence: CDR1 LNHDA, CDR2 SQIVND (reference sequence). The CDR3 is 13 residues long. V lost 3 bases and J lost 4, with 7 bases in between. The CDR3 DNA reads TGTGCCAGTAGTATTGGGAAAAATCAGCCCCAGCATTTT. Translated, it gives CASSIGKNQPQHF.

Details on this clone: Other nucleotide sequences in the sample specify the same CDR3. The J gene is TRBJ1-2, the V gene TRBV30, with 10 bases identical to TRBD1. The CDR3 is made up of 13 amino acids. The V gene end was trimmed by 1 base and the J gene end by 5 bases; junction bases not matched to a gene: 1. The V gene's germline CDR1 is GTSNPN and CDR2 SVGIG (reference sequence). The CDR3 bases are TGTGCCTGGAGTGAGGACAGGGGGTATGGCTACACCTTC. Protein sequence: CAWSEDRGYGYTF.

The chain combines TRBV19 with TRBJ1-1, with D perhaps TRBD1 (6 bases). Germline CDR1 LNHDA, CDR2 SQIVND (reference sequence). CDR3 length: 14 residues. The germline V and J ends were trimmed by 3 bases and 8 bases, with 16 bases remaining between them. Here the CDR3 reads CASSMTTHREEAFF. In DNA form, the CDR3 reads TGTGCCAGTAGTATGACAACTCACAGGGAAGAAGCTTTCTTT.

J is TRBJ2-2 and V is TRBV2, with 15 bases identical to TRBD2. The CDR3 has 18 amino acids. CDR1 and CDR2 from the germline V gene are SNHLY and FYNNEI. Trimming cost V 5 bases and J 0 bases; bases outside gene matches: 4. CDR3 in DNA: TGTGCCAGCAGTCCGGGACTAGCGGGAGGCGCGAACACCGGGGAGCTGTTTTTT. Translating gives CASSPGLAGGANTGELFF.

The J gene is TRBJ1-1, the V gene TRBV28; 12 bases fit TRBD1. The CDR3 consists of 18 residues. V gave up 3 bases and J gave up 4 bases; unmatched junction bases: 12. Germline V gives CDR1 MDHEN, CDR2 SYDVKM. The CDR3 is CASSFPGQGARWATEAFF. The CDR3 DNA reads TGTGCCAGCAGTTTCCCGGGACAGGGGGCTCGTTGGGCCACTGAAGCTTTCTTT.